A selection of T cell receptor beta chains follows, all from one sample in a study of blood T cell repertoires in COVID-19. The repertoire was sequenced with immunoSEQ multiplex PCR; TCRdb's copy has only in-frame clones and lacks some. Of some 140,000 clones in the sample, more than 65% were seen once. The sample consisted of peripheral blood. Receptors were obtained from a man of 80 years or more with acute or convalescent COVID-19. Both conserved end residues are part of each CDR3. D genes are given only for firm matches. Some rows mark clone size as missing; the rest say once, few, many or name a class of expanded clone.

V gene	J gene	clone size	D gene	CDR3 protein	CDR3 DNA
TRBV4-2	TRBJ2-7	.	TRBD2	CASSQGLAGHEQYF	TGTGCCAGCAGCCAGGGACTAGCGGGACACGAGCAGTACTTC
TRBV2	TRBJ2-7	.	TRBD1	CASSETGTGAYEQYF	TGTGCCAGCAGTGAGACCGGGACAGGGGCCTACGAGCAGTACTTC
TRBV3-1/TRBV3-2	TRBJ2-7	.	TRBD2	CASSLAGGYEQYF	TGTGCCAGCAGCCTTGCGGGGGGTTACGAGCAGTACTTC
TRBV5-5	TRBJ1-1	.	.	CASSFGSKLEAFF	TGTGCCAGCAGCTTTGGGAGTAAGCTAGAAGCTTTCTTT
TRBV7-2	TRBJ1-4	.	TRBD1	CASSYSRGQNEKLFF	TGTGCCAGCAGCTATTCTAGGGGGCAGAACGAAAAACTGTTTTTT
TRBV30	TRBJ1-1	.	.	CAWSTGNMNTEAFF	TGTGCCTGGAGTACAGGGAACATGAACACTGAAGCTTTCTTT
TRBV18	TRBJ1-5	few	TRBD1	CASSLPGTGNQPQHF	TGTGCCAGCTCTCTTCCCGGGACAGGCAATCAGCCCCAGCATTTT
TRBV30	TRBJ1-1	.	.	CAWRPVGAGNTEAFF	TGTGCCTGGAGGCCCGTGGGGGCCGGGAACACTGAAGCTTTCTTT
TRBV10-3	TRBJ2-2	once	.	CAISESRAIVGELFF	TGTGCCATCAGTGAGAGCAGGGCTATTGTCGGGGAGCTGTTTTTT
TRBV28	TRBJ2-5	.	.	CASSFQGLPGGETQYF	TGTGCCAGCAGTTTTCAAGGTTTGCCTGGAGGGGAGACCCAGTACTTC
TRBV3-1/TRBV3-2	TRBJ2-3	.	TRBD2	CASSLGTKSTDTQYF	TGTGCCAGCAGCCTAGGGACTAAGAGCACAGATACGCAGTATTTT
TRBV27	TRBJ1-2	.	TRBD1	CASSLTGTGGENYGYTF	TGTGCCAGCAGTTTAACCGGGACAGGGGGAGAAAACTATGGCTACACCTTC
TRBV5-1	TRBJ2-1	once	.	CASSLASSSYNEQFF	TGCGCCAGCAGCTTGGCGTCCAGCTCCTACAATGAGCAGTTCTTC